In its sample, the clone carrying this T cell receptor beta chain was seen once. The data originate from a study of cytomegalovirus exposure and HLA in healthy donors. The CDR3 has 14 amino acids. V was pared by 10 bases and J by 4 bases, with 6 bases of the junction left unmatched. Germline loops: CDR1 MNHNY, CDR2 SVGAGI (reference sequence). The PCR ran on 60 Vbeta and 13 Jbeta primers. Libraries were prepared by immunoSEQ multiplex PCR; TCRdb keeps only in-frame clonotypes and omits some of them. The sample includes approximately 130,000 clones, 80% to 90% seen only once; the top ten take less than 6.5%.

This receptor was identified in a woman in her thirties or forties in good health and CMV-seropositive. Sequenced material: PBMCs. The V gene is TRBV6-6, the J gene TRBJ2-1; 11 bases line up with TRBD2. CDR3 residues: CANAPSGRYNEQFF. The CDR3 DNA reads as TGTGCCAACGCTCCTAGCGGGAGGTACAATGAGCAGTTCTTC.